The 23 T cell receptor beta chains presented below share a single source sample, sequenced in a study of CD8+ T cells in alopecia areata. Following RNA extraction, reverse transcription yielded cDNA that acted as the sequencing template. Sequencing was performed with immunoSEQ multiplex PCR; in TCRdb, only in-frame clones are kept and a portion is missing. This sample has about 270,000 clones, each found more than once. Pooled cutaneous lymph node cells were sorted using CD4, CD8alpha, NKG2D, NKG2ACE and other markers. The source material was CD4+ T cells sorted from a lymph node. The source is a C3H/HeJ mouse with alopecia areata. For this strain, the MHC haplotype corresponds to H2-k.

This clone was detected only a few times. Gene names are the mouse ones. The CDR3 end lies 4 residues beyond the end of the read and is filled in from the germline J gene. J is TRBJ1-2 and V is TRBV13-3; 11 nucleotides line up with TRBD1. Germline loops: CDR1 NNHDY, CDR2 SYVADS. This CDR3 contains 13 residues. Here the CDR3 reads CASRDRGRSDYTF. The CDR3 bases that were read are TGTGCCAGCAGGGACAGGGGGCGGTCC.

A few counts support this clone. Any gene name here is a mouse gene name. The observed sequence ends 4 residues before the CDR3 terminus, with the missing tail filled in from the germline J gene. This chain joins TRBV1 and TRBJ2-1; 9 bases match TRBD1. The germline gives CDR1 NSQYPW, CDR2 LRSPGD (reference sequence). CDR3 length: 15 amino acids. The CDR3 bases that were read are TGCACCTGCAGTGCAGATCGCGGACAGGGGGCT. Residues: CTCSADRGQGA. The complete CDR3 sequence is CTCSADRGQGAEQFF.

In regard to this clone: Any gene name here is a mouse gene name. The read gets to within 4 residues of the CDR3 end, and the germline J gene fills in the rest. The V and J genes are TRBV31 and TRBJ1-1; 8 nucleotides align to TRBD1. This CDR3 comprises 13 residues. After removal of 3 bases from V and 3 bases from J, the junction contained 3 bases not matched to a gene. Germline CDR1 GKSSPN, CDR2 SITVG. CDR3 region: CAWRQGADTEVFF. The CDR3 bases that were read are TGTGCCTGGAGGCAGGGGGCGGACACA.

Regarding this clone: Gene names and germline match the mouse. The read terminates 4 residues ahead of where the CDR3 ends, so the germline J gene completes it. This chain connects TRBV13-3 to TRBJ2-3; 9 bases agree with TRBD2. There are 15 residues in the CDR3. CDR1 is NNHDY, CDR2 SYVADS, per germline. Trimming at V came to 2 bases and at J to 2 bases, leaving 3 bases not matched to a gene. The part of the CDR3 DNA that was read is TGTGCCAGCAGTGAAAACTGGGGGGTTGCAGAA. Translated: CASSENWGVAE. From start to end, the CDR3 is CASSENWGVAETLYF.

As regards this clone: The germline and genes are mouse ones. The CDR3 end is not reached by the read, which stops 4 residues before it; the germline J gene fills it in. This chain connects TRBV19 to TRBJ2-7; TRBD2 matches 9 bases. Germline CDR1 FNHDT, CDR2 SITEND (reference sequence). The CDR3 consists of 14 residues. CDR3 DNA (partial): TGTGCCAGCAGTATGGGGGACTGGGAGTAT. Translating it yields CASSMGDWEY. The whole CDR3 protein reads CASSMGDWEYEQYF.

Of note for this clone: The genes are named according to mouse. The missing CDR3 end, 4 residues past where the read stops, is filled in from the germline J gene. The chain links TRBV31 to TRBJ2-2, with unresolved D. The CDR3 consists of 12 residues. Germline CDR1 and CDR2: GKSSPN and SITVG. V lost 5 bases and J lost 1, with 5 bases in between. CDR3 DNA (partial): TGTGCCTGGGACTTAAACACCGGG. Translating it yields CAWDLNTG. In full, the CDR3 reads CAWDLNTGQLYF.

As concerns this clone: The listed genes are named as in mouse. The read halts 4 residues ahead of the CDR3 end, with the missing end drawn from the germline J gene. The chain links TRBV13-1 to TRBJ2-5; D is unclear. The CDR3 runs 14 residues. Germline V gives CDR1 NSHNY, CDR2 SYGAGN. The CDR3 loop reads CASSDAKAGDTQYF. The sequenced CDR3 bases are TGTGCCAGCAGTGATGCGAAGGCAGGTGAC.

This clone has just a few counts. Gene names are mouse gene names. The read ends 4 residues early relative to the CDR3; the germline J gene fills the gap. This chain connects TRBV13-1 to TRBJ2-1, with 10 positions matching TRBD2. The germline CDR1 and CDR2 sequences are NSHNY and SYGAGN. There are 15 residues in the CDR3. CDR3 loop: CASSDRLGGRTEQFF. The CDR3 DNA, read in part, is TGTGCCAGCAGTGATCGGCTGGGGGGGCGCACT.

Ten or more counts support this clone. This may arise from a read error, as a much more abundant clone is one base away. Mouse gene names apply. The read gets to within 3 residues of the CDR3 end, and the germline J gene fills in the rest. The V and J genes are TRBV19 and TRBJ1-6; D remains ambiguous. TRBJ1-6 is recorded as an ORF, its role being uncertain. The ends were cut back, 5 bases at V and 3 bases at J, with 6 bases in the middle. The CDR3 is made up of 13 amino acids. Germline CDR1 is FNHDT and CDR2 is SITEND (reference sequence). CDR3 bases read: TGTGCCAGCAGCGACAACTATAATTCGCCC. Translating it yields CASSDNYNSP. The whole CDR3 sequence reads CASSDNYNSPLYF.

With respect to this clone: The listed genes are named as in mouse. The read terminates 4 residues ahead of where the CDR3 ends, so the germline J gene completes it. V and J are TRBV31 and TRBJ2-2, with D unresolved. The CDR3 covers 15 residues. The V gene lost 0 bases and the J gene lost 0 bases, with 8 bases spanning the gap. Germline CDR1 reads GKSSPN; CDR2 reads SITVG. The CDR3 sequence: CAWSLRQTNTGQLYF. The DNA read from the CDR3 is TGTGCCTGGAGTCTCCGACAAACAAACACCGGG.

To note about this clone: Genes and germline come from the mouse. The CDR3 goes on 3 residues after the read ends, and that part is filled in from the germline J gene. This chain connects TRBV13-1 to TRBJ1-6, with TRBD1 as a possible D gene (6 bases). TRBJ1-6 is known as an ORF, though its function is uncertain. Germline loops: CDR1 NSHNY, CDR2 SYGAGN. The germline V and J ends were trimmed by 0 bases and 3 bases, with 7 bases remaining between them. This CDR3 spans 15 amino acids. The CDR3 loop is CASSDADSYNSPLYF. The CDR3 DNA, read in part, is TGTGCCAGCAGTGATGCGGACAGCTATAATTCGCCC.

Only a few counts were recorded for this clone. Gene names follow the mouse nomenclature. The read ends 4 residues shy of where the CDR3 ends; the end is completed using the germline J gene. Other nucleotide sequences in the sample specify the same CDR3. The chain employs TRBV1 and TRBJ1-2, with a weak D call TRBD1 (6 bases). V was trimmed by 0 bases and J by 1 base, leaving 9 bases between them. CDR3 size: 15 residues. Germline V gene lookup returns CDR1 NSQYPW and CDR2 LRSPGD (reference sequence). The CDR3 region is CTCSADAGQNSDYTF. The part of the CDR3 DNA that was read is TGCACCTGCAGTGCAGATGCGGGACAAAACTCC.

With regard to this clone: Mouse gene names and germline throughout. The read comes to an end 4 residues before the CDR3 does, leaving the germline J gene to fill in the end. This chain joins TRBV21 and TRBJ1-2; TRBD1 agrees at 7 bases. TRBV21 qualifies as an ORF whose function is uncertain. V dropped 0 bases and J dropped 0; count of bases not matched to a gene: 1. The CDR3 loop spans 15 amino acids. The CDR3 sequence: CASSQSGTANSDYTF. CDR3 DNA, as far as it was read: TGTGCTAGCAGTCAATCGGGGACAGCAAACTCC.

In the case of this clone: Each gene name is a mouse one. The read terminates 4 residues before the CDR3 end, so the remaining end is supplied by the germline J gene. The rearrangement links TRBV13-3 to TRBJ2-4; TRBD1 is a possible D gene (6 bases). The V gene lost 2 bases and the J gene lost 0 bases, with 10 bases spanning the gap. This CDR3 has 15 residues. The germline V gene encodes CDR1 NNHDY and CDR2 SYVADS. CDR3 DNA (partial): TGTGCCAGCAGTGAAGGCAGGGGTAGTCAAAAC. This sequence encodes CASSEGRGSQN. In full, the CDR3 is CASSEGRGSQNTLYF. Looking up the rest from reference TRBV13-3 and TRBJ2-4 gives the full variable domain: EAAVTQSPRSKVAVTGGKVTLSCHQTNNHDYMYWYRQDTGHGLRLIHYSYVADSTEKGDIPDGYKASRPSQENFSLILELASLSQTAVYFCASSEGRGSQNTLYFGAGTRLSVL.

This clone appeared a few times. The listed genes are named as in mouse. The sequence runs out 4 residues before the end of the CDR3; the remainder is reconstructed from the germline J gene. The J gene is TRBJ2-5, the V gene TRBV19, with a weak D call TRBD1 (5 bases). The CDR3 sequence is 14 residues long. Germline assignment: CDR1 FNHDT and CDR2 SITEND (reference sequence). V lost 6 bases, J lost 3 bases, and 14 bases lay in between. CDR3 loop: CASTPSQGQDTQYF. The DNA read from the CDR3 is TGTGCCAGCACCCCCTCGCAGGGTCAAGAC.

As regards this clone: The gene symbols are mouse symbols. The read ends 4 residues before the CDR3 terminus; that terminus is restored from the germline J gene. This chain uses TRBV19 with TRBJ2-1, with 13 nucleotides matching TRBD2. Per the germline V gene, CDR1 is FNHDT and CDR2 is SITEND (reference sequence). The CDR3 loop spans 17 amino acids. J was trimmed by 4 bases and V by 4 bases; bases with no gene match: 8. CDR3 sequence reads: CASSPRTGGARYAEQFF. The sequenced CDR3 bases are TGTGCCAGCAGTCCCCGGACTGGGGGGGCGCGGTATGCT. Together with reference TRBV19 and TRBJ2-1, the CDR3 gives the full variable domain: GGIITQTPKFLIGQEGQKLTLKCQQNFNHDTMYWYRQDSGKGLRLIYYSITENDLQKGDLSEGYDASREKKSSFSLTVTSAQKNEMAVFLCASSPRTGGARYAEQFFGPGTRLTVL.

Notes on this clone: Genes here carry mouse names. The read finishes 4 residues shy of the CDR3 end, and the germline J gene is used to complete it. V usage is TRBV31 and J usage is TRBJ2-3; 7 nucleotides align to TRBD2. Germline CDR1 and CDR2: GKSSPN and SITVG. Losses at the gene ends were 3 bases for V and 0 bases for J; bases not matched to a gene: 9. CDR3 size: 16 residues. CDR3 bases read: TGTGCCTGGAGCCCGGGACTGCCGATTAGTGCAGAA. Its translation: CAWSPGLPISAE. The entire CDR3 sequence reads CAWSPGLPISAETLYF. The whole variable domain, filled in from reference TRBV31 and TRBJ2-3, reads AQTIHQWPVAEIKAVGSPLSLGCTIKGKSSPNLYWYWQATGGTLQQLFYSITVGQVESVVQLNLSASRPKDDQFILSTEKLLLSHSGFYLCAWSPGLPISAETLYFGSGTRLTVL.

This clone was counted between two and nine times. Mouse gene names and germline throughout. Read coverage stops 4 residues before the CDR3 terminus; the germline J gene supplies the remainder. The chain couples TRBV13-1 to TRBJ2-2; 7 bases fit TRBD1. The CDR3 covers 14 residues. The V gene end was trimmed by 5 bases and the J gene end by 2 bases; junction bases not matched to a gene: 3. CDR1 is NSHNY and CDR2 is SYGAGN in the germline V gene. This CDR3 is CASRAGQNTGQLYF. The covered CDR3 bases are TGTGCCAGCAGGGCGGGACAGAACACCGGG.

This clone was counted between two and nine times. Each gene name is a mouse one. The CDR3 goes on 4 residues after the read ends, and that part is filled in from the germline J gene. The rearrangement joins TRBV31 to TRBJ2-5; 7 bases line up with TRBD1. In germline, CDR1 is GKSSPN, CDR2 SITVG. After removal of 1 base from V and 3 bases from J, the junction contained 4 bases not matched to a gene. The CDR3 covers 14 residues. Partial CDR3 DNA: TGTGCCTGGAGTCCAGGGGGACAACAAGAC. This gives the protein CAWSPGGQQD. In full, the CDR3 is CAWSPGGQQDTQYF.

Concerning this clone itself: Gene names are mouse gene names. Sequencing ends 4 residues short of the CDR3 end; the germline J gene provides the rest. This CDR3 is also generated by other DNA sequences in the sample. The chain is built from TRBV13-2 and TRBJ1-2; D remains unclear. CDR3 size: 13 residues. The V end lost 2 bases, the J end lost 0 bases, and 5 bases lay between the germline ends. Germline loops: CDR1 NNHNN, CDR2 SYGAGS (reference sequence). The chain's CDR3 is CASGDTTNSDYTF. CDR3 DNA (partial): TGTGCCAGCGGTGACACAACAAACTCC.

This clone was counted only a few times. The gene names given are mouse names. Read sequence stops 4 residues before the CDR3 end, and the germline J gene provides the missing end. The same CDR3 is also encoded by other DNA sequences in this sample. This chain joins TRBV13-2 and TRBJ2-2, with 8 bases that match TRBD2. Trimming at V came to 2 bases and at J to 1 base, leaving 1 base not matched to a gene. The CDR3 covers 15 residues. Per the germline V gene, CDR1 is NNHNN and CDR2 is SYGAGS (reference sequence). The CDR3 spells CASGETGGNTGQLYF. Partial CDR3 DNA: TGTGCCAGCGGTGAAACTGGGGGAAACACCGGG.

This clone was counted a few times. The germline and genes are mouse ones. The read finishes 4 residues shy of the CDR3 end, and the germline J gene is used to complete it. The V call is TRBV5, the J call TRBJ2-5, with TRBD2 as a possible D gene (5 bases). V gave up 4 bases and J gave up 1 base, with 6 bases separating them. The V gene's germline CDR1 is LGHNA and CDR2 YNLKQL (reference sequence). The CDR3 loop spans 13 amino acids. The sequenced part of the CDR3 DNA is TGTGCCAGCAGCCCGACTGACCAAGAC. Protein product: CASSPTDQD. The CDR3 in full is CASSPTDQDTQYF.

In regard to this clone: Mouse germline and gene names are used. The CDR3 bases that were read are TGTGCCAGCAGTCTGGGACTGGGGGATAGTGCAGAA. Protein sequence: CASSLGLGDSAE. The whole CDR3 sequence is CASSLGLGDSAETLYF. V is TRBV19 and J is TRBJ2-3, with 11 bases lining up with TRBD2. The read falls 4 residues short of the CDR3 end, and the missing part is taken from the germline J gene. The CDR3 runs 16 residues. CDR1 is FNHDT and CDR2 is SITEND in the germline V gene (reference sequence). V lost 4 bases to trimming and J lost 0 bases; unmatched junction nucleotides: 4.